A single sample gave rise to the 5 T cell receptor beta chains below, sequenced in a study of control samples from healthy donors and cancer patients. The repertoire was sequenced with immunoSEQ multiplex PCR; TCRdb's copy has only in-frame clones and lacks some. The table includes roughly 95,000 clones, 80% to 95% detected once. Sample: blood. The receptor set was obtained from a human donor in good health. The donor label of this sample is uncertain.

The chain couples TRBV12-3 or TRBV12-4 to TRBJ1-1, with 7 bases aligning to TRBD1. The CDR3 sequence is 13 residues long. Losses at the gene ends were 5 bases for V and 3 bases for J; bases not matched to a gene: 3. The CDR3 bases are TGTGCCAGCAGTGGACAGGCCCACACTGAAGCTTTCTTT. Amino acids: CASSGQAHTEAFF.

Here the CDR3 DNA reads TGTGCCAGCTCTAGGGAACTAAGATACGAGCAGTACTTC. Protein product: CASSRELRYEQYF. V gene TRBV12-3 or TRBV12-4 combines with J gene TRBJ2-7; D is uncertain. Between the trimmed V and J ends, which lost 8 bases and 4 bases, there was a span of 15 bases. The CDR3 has 13 residues.

V usage is TRBV5-8 and J usage is TRBJ2-5; D unclear. CDR1 is SGHTS, CDR2 YDEGEE, per germline. The CDR3 sequence is 15 residues long. Trimming took 4 bases from V and 2 from J, leaving 15 bases between them. Here the CDR3 DNA reads TGTGCCAGCAGCCTCCACTTAGGGCCACAAGAGACCCAGTACTTC. The encoded protein is CASSLHLGPQETQYF. Drawing the rest from reference TRBV5-8 and TRBJ2-5, the complete variable domain is EAGVTQSPTHLIKTRGQQATLRCSPISGHTSVYWYQQALGLGLQFLLWYDEGEERNRGNFPPRFSGRQFPNYSSELNVNALELEDSALYLCASSLHLGPQETQYFGPGTRLLVL.

The V gene is TRBV5-4, the J gene TRBJ1-1; no clear D gene. Germline values: CDR1 SGHNT, CDR2 YYREEE (reference sequence). The CDR3 has 12 amino acids. The germline V and J ends were trimmed by 5 bases and 0 bases, with 5 bases remaining between them. The CDR3 nucleotides read TGTGCCAGCAGGGATGTGAACACTGAAGCTTTCTTT. Translating gives CASRDVNTEAFF.

The chain couples TRBV6-5 to TRBJ1-5; possibly TRBD1 for D (6 bases). Trimming took off 11 bases at V and 0 bases at J, with 17 bases between the two ends. Germline V gene lookup returns CDR1 MNHEY and CDR2 SVGAGI. This CDR3 spans 15 amino acids. The CDR3 DNA is TGTGCCGCTCATACGGGACAAAATAGCAATCAGCCCCAGCATTTT. Its translation: CAAHTGQNSNQPQHF.